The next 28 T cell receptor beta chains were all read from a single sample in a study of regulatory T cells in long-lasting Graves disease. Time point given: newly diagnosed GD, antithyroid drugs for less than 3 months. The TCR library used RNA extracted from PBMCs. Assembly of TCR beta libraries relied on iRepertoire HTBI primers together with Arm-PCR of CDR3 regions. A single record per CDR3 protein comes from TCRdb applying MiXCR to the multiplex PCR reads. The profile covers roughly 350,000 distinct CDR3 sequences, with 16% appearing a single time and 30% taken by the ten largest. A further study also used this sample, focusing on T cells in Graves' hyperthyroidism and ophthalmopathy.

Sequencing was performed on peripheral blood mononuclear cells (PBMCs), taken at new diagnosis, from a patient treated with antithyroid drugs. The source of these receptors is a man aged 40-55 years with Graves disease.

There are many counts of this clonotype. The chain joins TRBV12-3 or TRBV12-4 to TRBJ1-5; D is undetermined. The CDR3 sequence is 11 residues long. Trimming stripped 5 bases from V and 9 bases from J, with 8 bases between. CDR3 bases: TGTGCCAGCAGTGCCTTAGGGCCCCAGCATTTT. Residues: CASSALGPQHF.

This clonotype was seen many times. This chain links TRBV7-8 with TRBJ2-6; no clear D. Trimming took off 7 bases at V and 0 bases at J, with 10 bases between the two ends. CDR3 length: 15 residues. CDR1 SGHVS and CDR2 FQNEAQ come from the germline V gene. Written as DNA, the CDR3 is TGTGCCAGCACCCAGTGGCACTCTGGGGCCAACGTCCTGACTTTC. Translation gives CASTQWHSGANVLTF.

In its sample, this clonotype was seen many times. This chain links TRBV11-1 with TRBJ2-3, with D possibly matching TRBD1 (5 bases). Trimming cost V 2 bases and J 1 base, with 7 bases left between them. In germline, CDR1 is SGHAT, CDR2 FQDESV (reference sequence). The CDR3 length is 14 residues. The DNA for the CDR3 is TGTGCCAGCAGCTTACAGGGTGGCACAGATACGCAGTATTTT. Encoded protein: CASSLQGGTDTQYF.

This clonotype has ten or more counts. CDR3: CASIGDRLNTEAFF. CDR3 nucleotide sequence: TGTGCCAGTATCGGGGACAGATTGAACACTGAAGCTTTCTTT. V usage is TRBV19 and J usage is TRBJ1-1, with 7 positions matching TRBD1. Germline loops: CDR1 LNHDA, CDR2 SQIVND (reference sequence). The CDR3 loop spans 14 amino acids. V lost 7 bases and J lost 0; bases outside the gene matches: 5.

Written as DNA, the CDR3 is TGTGCCAGCTCCGTGGGCAGTCCCACCGGGGAGCTGTTTTTT. Translating gives CASSVGSPTGELFF. This rearrangement joins TRBV18 to TRBJ2-2; D remains unclear. The CDR3 spans 14 residues. V lost 6 bases, J lost 4 bases, and 12 bases lay in between. The germline CDR1 and CDR2 sequences are KGHSH and LQKENI.

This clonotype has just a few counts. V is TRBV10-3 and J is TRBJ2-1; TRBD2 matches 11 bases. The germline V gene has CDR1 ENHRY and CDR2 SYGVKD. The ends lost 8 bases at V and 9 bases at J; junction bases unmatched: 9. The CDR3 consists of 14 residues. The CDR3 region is CAIGLAGGQSEQFF. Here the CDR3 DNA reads TGTGCCATCGGGCTAGCGGGGGGCCAGAGTGAGCAGTTCTTC.

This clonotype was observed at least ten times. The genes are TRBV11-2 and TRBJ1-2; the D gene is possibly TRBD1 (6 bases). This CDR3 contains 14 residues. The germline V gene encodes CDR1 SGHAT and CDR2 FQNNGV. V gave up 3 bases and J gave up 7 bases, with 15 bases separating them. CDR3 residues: CASSLGRGASGYTF. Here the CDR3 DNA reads TGTGCCAGCAGCTTGGGAAGGGGGGCCAGTGGCTACACCTTC.

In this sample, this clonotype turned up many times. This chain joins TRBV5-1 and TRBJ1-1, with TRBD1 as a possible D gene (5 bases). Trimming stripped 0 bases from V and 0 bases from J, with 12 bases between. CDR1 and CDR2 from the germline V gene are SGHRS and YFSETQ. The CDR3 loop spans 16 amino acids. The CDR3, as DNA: TGCGCCAGCAGCTTGGGATTAAGGACATTGAACACTGAAGCTTTCTTT. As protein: CASSLGLRTLNTEAFF.

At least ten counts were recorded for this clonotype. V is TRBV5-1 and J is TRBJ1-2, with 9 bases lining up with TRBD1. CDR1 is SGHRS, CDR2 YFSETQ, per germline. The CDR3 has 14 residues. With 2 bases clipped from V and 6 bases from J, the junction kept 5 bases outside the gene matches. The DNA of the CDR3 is TGCGCCAGCAGCTTCCGGGACAGGGATGATGGCTACACCTTC. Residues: CASSFRDRDDGYTF.

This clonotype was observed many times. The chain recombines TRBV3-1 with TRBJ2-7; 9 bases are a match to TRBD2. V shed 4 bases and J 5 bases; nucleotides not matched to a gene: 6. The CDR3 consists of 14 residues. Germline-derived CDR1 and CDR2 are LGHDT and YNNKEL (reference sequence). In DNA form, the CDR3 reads TGTGCCAGCAGCCCCTACGCGGGGGGGCACGAGCAGTACTTC. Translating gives CASSPYAGGHEQYF.

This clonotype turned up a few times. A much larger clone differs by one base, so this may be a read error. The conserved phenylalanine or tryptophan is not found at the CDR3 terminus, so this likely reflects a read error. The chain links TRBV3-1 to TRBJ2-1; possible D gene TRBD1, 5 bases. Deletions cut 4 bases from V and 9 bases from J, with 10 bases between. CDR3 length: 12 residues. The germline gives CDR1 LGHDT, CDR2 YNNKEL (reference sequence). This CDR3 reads CASSPARGEQFL. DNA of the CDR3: TGTGCCAGCAGCCCGGCTAGGGGTGAGCAGTTCCTC.

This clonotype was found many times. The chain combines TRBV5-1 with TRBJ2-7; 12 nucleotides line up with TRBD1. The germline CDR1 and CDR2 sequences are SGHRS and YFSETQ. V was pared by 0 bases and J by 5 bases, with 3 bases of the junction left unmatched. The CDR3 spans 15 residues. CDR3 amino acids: CASSLGGTGGHEQYF. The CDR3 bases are TGCGCCAGCAGCTTGGGCGGGACAGGGGGCCACGAGCAGTACTTC.

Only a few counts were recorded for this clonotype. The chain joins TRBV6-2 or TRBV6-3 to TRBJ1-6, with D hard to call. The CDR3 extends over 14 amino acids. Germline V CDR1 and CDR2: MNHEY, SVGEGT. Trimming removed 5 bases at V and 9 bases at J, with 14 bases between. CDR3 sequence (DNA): TGTGCCAGCAGTCCTCTGGGTGAGGGTTCACCCCTCCACTTT. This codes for CASSPLGEGSPLHF.

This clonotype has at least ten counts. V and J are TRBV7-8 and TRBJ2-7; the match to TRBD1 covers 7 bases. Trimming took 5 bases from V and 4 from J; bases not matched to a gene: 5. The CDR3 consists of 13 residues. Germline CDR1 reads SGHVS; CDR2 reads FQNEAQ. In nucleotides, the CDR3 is TGTGCCAGCAGCGAGACAGGGATATACGAGCAGTACTTC. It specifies CASSETGIYEQYF.

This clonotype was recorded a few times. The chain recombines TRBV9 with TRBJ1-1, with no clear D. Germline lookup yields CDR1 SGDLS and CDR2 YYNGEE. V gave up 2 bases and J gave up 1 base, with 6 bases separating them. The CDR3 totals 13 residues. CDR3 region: CASSVAGNTEAFF. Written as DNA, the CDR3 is TGTGCCAGCAGCGTTGCAGGGAACACTGAAGCTTTCTTT. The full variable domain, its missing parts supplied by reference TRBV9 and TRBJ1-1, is DSGVTQTPKHLITATGQRVTLRCSPRSGDLSVYWYQQSLDQGLQFLIQYYNGEERAKGNILERFSAQQFPDLHSELNLSSLELGDSALYFCASSVAGNTEAFFGQGTRLTVV.

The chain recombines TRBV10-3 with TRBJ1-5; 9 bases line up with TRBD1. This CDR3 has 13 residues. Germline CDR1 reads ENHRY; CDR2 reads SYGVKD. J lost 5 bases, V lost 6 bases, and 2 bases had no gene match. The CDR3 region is CAIRRDRDQPQHF. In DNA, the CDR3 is TGTGCCATCAGGAGGGACAGGGATCAGCCCCAGCATTTT.

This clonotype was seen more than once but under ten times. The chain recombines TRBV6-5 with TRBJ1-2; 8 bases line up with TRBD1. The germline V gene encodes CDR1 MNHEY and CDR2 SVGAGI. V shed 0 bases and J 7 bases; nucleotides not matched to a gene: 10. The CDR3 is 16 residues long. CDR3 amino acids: CASSYSGGTGLSGYTF. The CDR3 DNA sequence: TGTGCCAGCAGTTACTCTGGCGGGACAGGTCTTTCTGGCTACACCTTC.

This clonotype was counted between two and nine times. The chain's CDR3 is CASSFDSSGNTIYF. CDR3 bases: TGTGCCAGCAGCTTCGACAGCTCTGGAAACACCATATATTTT. V and J are TRBV7-9 and TRBJ1-3, with D perhaps TRBD1 (5 bases). Germline V CDR1 and CDR2: SEHNR, FQNEAQ (reference sequence). The V end lost 3 bases, the J end lost 0 bases, and 6 bases lay between the germline ends. CDR3 length: 14 amino acids.

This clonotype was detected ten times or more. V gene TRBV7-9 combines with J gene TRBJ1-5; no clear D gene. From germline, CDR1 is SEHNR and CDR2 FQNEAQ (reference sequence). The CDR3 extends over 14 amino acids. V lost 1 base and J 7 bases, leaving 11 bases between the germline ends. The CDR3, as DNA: TGTGCCAGCAGCTTAGTACGCGGAGTCCAGCCCCAGCATTTT. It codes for CASSLVRGVQPQHF.

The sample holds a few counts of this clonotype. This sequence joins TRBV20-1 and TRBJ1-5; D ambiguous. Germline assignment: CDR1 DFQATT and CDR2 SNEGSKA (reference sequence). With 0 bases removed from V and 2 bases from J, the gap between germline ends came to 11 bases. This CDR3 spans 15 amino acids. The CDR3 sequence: CSARDKGSGNQPQHF. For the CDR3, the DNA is TGCAGTGCTAGAGATAAAGGGTCGGGCAATCAGCCCCAGCATTTT.

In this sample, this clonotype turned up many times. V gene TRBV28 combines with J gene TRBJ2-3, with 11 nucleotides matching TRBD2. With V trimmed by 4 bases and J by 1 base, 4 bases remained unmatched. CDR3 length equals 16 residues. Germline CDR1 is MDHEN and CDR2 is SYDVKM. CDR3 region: CASSSLAGARTDTQYF. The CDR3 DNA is TGTGCCAGCAGTTCACTAGCGGGAGCGCGCACAGATACGCAGTATTTT.

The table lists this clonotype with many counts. The CDR3 sequence: CATSDPSGRGETQYF. DNA of the CDR3: TGTGCCACCAGTGACCCCTCGGGCAGGGGAGAGACCCAGTACTTC. J is TRBJ2-5 and V is TRBV24-1, with a possible D match to TRBD1 (6 bases). The CDR3 runs to 15 residues. In germline, CDR1 is KGHDR, CDR2 SFDVKD. Trimming stripped 4 bases from V and 4 bases from J, with 15 bases between.

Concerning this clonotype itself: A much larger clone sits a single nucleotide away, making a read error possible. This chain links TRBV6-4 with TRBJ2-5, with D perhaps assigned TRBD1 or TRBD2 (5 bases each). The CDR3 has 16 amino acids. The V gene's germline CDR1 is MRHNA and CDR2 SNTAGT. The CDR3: CASSYSNDPGRETQYF. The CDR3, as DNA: TGTGCCAGCAGTTACTCGAACGATCCGGGACGGGAGACCCAGTACTTC.

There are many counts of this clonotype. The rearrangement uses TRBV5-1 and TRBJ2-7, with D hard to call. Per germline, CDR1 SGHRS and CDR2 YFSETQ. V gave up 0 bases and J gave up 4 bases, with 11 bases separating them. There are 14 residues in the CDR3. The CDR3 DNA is TGCGCCAGCAGCTTGGCCGTCATCCCATACGAGCAGTACTTC. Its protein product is CASSLAVIPYEQYF.

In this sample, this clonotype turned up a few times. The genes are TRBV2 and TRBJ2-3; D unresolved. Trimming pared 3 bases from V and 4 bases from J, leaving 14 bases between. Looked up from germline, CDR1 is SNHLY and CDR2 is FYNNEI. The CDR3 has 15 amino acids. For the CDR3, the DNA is TGTGCCAGCAGTGAGAATCTAGGCGACTCAGATACGCAGTATTTT. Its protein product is CASSENLGDSDTQYF.

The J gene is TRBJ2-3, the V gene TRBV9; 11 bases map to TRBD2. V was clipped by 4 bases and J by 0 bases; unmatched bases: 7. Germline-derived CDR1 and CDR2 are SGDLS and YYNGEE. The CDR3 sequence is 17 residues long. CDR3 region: CASSPISGGASTDTQYF. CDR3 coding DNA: TGTGCCAGCAGCCCTATTAGCGGGGGGGCTAGCACAGATACGCAGTATTTT.

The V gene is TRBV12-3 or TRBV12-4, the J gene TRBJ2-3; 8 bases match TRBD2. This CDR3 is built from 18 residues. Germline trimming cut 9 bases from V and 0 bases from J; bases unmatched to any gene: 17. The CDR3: CASTYRGGETTSTDTQYF. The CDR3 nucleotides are TGTGCCAGTACGTACCGGGGGGGAGAAACTACTAGCACAGATACGCAGTATTTT.

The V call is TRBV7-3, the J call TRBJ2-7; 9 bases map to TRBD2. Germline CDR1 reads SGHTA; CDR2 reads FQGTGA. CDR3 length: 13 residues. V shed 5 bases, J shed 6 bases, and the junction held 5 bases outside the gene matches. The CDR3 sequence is CASSAGGRFEQYF. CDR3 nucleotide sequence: TGTGCCAGCAGCGCGGGGGGGCGGTTCGAGCAGTACTTC.